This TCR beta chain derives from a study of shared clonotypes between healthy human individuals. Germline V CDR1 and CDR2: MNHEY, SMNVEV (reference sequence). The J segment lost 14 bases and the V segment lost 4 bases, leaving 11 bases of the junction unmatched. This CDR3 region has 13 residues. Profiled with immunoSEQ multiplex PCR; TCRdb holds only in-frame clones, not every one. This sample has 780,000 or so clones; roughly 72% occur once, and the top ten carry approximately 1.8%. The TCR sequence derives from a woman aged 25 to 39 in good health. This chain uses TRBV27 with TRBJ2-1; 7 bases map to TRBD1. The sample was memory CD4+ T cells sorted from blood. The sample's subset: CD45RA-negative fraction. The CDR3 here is CASSSTTGMGKFF. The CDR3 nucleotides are TGTGCCAGCAGTTCAACGACAGGGATGGGGAAGTTCTTC.